This passage covers 28 T cell receptor beta chains from one sample sequenced in a study of cytomegalovirus exposure and HLA in healthy donors. The PCR employed 60 Vbeta primers together with 13 Jbeta primers. Method: immunoSEQ multiplex PCR; TCRdb's copy keeps in-frame clones and lacks some. Of roughly 160,000 clones listed, more than 70% are singletons. The sequenced material came from PBMCs. The receptors were sampled from a girl aged 10-17 years in good health and CMV-seronegative.

A few counts support this clone. The chain carries TRBV5-1 and TRBJ1-1; 8 bases align to TRBD1. V was clipped by 3 bases and J by 7 bases; unmatched bases: 5. CDR3 length: 13 residues. Looked up from germline, CDR1 is SGHRS and CDR2 is YFSETQ. CDR3 sequence: CASSSGQGDEAFF. In nucleotides, the CDR3 is TGCGCCAGCAGCTCTGGACAGGGTGATGAAGCTTTCTTT.

The CDR3 here is CASSSYRGEPAGGGEQFF. DNA for the CDR3: TGCGCCAGCAGCTCGTATCGGGGAGAGCCCGCGGGGGGGGGTGAGCAGTTCTTC. This rearrangement joins TRBV4-1 to TRBJ2-1, with TRBD2 matching 9 bases. Unmatched junction bases numbered 20, after V lost 5 bases and J lost 9 bases. Germline values: CDR1 MGHRA, CDR2 YSYEKL. The CDR3 contains 18 residues.

The chain has TRBV7-8 and TRBJ2-5; 10 nucleotides line up with TRBD1. The CDR3 covers 16 residues. Germline trimming cut 4 bases from V and 3 bases from J; bases unmatched to any gene: 8. Germline V CDR1 and CDR2: SGHVS, FQNEAQ. The chain's CDR3 is CASSSYGTGEKETQYF. The CDR3 DNA is TGTGCCAGCAGCTCTTACGGGACAGGGGAAAAAGAGACCCAGTACTTC. Full variable domain (remainder filled in from reference TRBV7-8 and TRBJ2-5): GAGVSQSPRYKVAKRGQDVALRCDPISGHVSLFWYQQALGQGPEFLTYFQNEAQLDKSGLPSDRFFAERPEGSVSTLKIQRTQQEDSAVYLCASSSYGTGEKETQYFGPGTRLLVL.

The V and J genes are TRBV9 and TRBJ1-1, with 8 nucleotides matching TRBD1. Unmatched junction bases numbered 0, after V lost 0 bases and J lost 5 bases. The CDR3 is 13 residues long. Looked up from germline, CDR1 is SGDLS and CDR2 is YYNGEE. The CDR3 region is CASSVGTGTEAFF. The CDR3 nucleotides are TGTGCCAGCAGCGTAGGGACAGGGACTGAAGCTTTCTTT.

The chain carries TRBV14 and TRBJ2-3; D perhaps matches TRBD2 (6 bases). Germline CDR1 SGHDN, CDR2 FVKESK. V was trimmed by 0 bases and J by 2 bases, leaving 18 bases between them. The CDR3 contains 18 residues. The CDR3 protein is CASSQELVQAGSTDTQYF. Here the CDR3 DNA reads TGTGCCAGCAGCCAAGAGCTGGTGCAGGCGGGGTCCACAGATACGCAGTATTTT.

This clone was seen a single time. V gene TRBV6-5 combines with J gene TRBJ2-1; 10 bases are shared with TRBD2. The CDR3 has 15 amino acids. V gave up 1 base and J gave up 8 bases; unmatched junction bases: 5. Germline V gene data show CDR1 as MNHEY and CDR2 as SVGAGI. The CDR3 DNA sequence: TGTGCCAGCAGTTACTTGGGACTAGCGAAGGATGAGCAGTTCTTC. It codes for CASSYLGLAKDEQFF.

In its sample, this clone was seen a few times. The CDR3: CASSLDSSGSTIYF. DNA for the CDR3: TGTGCCAGCAGCTTAGATTCTAGTGGTTCCACCATATATTTT. The rearrangement joins TRBV7-9 to TRBJ1-3; no reliable D call. Trimming cost V 1 base and J 9 bases, with 13 bases left between them. This CDR3 has 14 residues. Germline CDR1 SEHNR, CDR2 FQNEAQ (reference sequence). The full variable domain, completed using reference TRBV7-9 and TRBJ1-3, is DTGVSQNPRHKITKRGQNVTFRCDPISEHNRLYWYRQTLGQGPEFLTYFQNEAQLEKSRLLSDRFSAERPKGSFSTLEIQRTEQGDSAMYLCASSLDSSGSTIYFGEGSWLTVV.

In DNA, the CDR3 is TGTGCCAGCAGTGAAGCGACGGGGGGGTGGTCTAATGAAAAACTGTTTTTT. Its translation is CASSEATGGWSNEKLFF. The rearrangement joins TRBV6-1 to TRBJ1-4; a possible D gene is TRBD1 (5 bases). The CDR3 has 17 amino acids. CDR1 and CDR2 from the germline V gene are MNHNS and SASEGT. V gave up 0 bases and J gave up 3 bases, with 14 bases separating them.

The gene calls are TRBV19 and TRBJ1-1; D is perhaps TRBD1 (5 bases). V was clipped by 7 bases and J by 5 bases, with 14 bases between them. The CDR3 extends over 13 amino acids. Germline V gives CDR1 LNHDA, CDR2 SQIVND (reference sequence). The DNA of the CDR3 is TGTGCCAGTAAGACCCAGGGTTGGACTGAAGCTTTCTTT. Protein sequence: CASKTQGWTEAFF.

This clone has only one observation. This rearrangement joins TRBV4-1 to TRBJ1-2; the match to TRBD1 covers 10 bases. CDR3 size: 15 residues. CDR1 and CDR2 (germline): MGHRA, YSYEKL. V lost 1 base and J lost 6; bases outside the gene matches: 5. DNA of the CDR3: TGCGCCAGCAGCCAAGGGGAGGGGACAGGGGATGGCTACACCTTC. It codes for CASSQGEGTGDGYTF.

The rearrangement links TRBV6-7 to TRBJ2-1; no clear D. TRBV6-7 is classed as an ORF, of uncertain function. This CDR3 spans 15 amino acids. Trimming stripped 5 bases from V and 3 bases from J, with 14 bases between. DNA of the CDR3: TGTGCCAGCAGTGCCAACTGCGGAAACTACAATGAGCAGTTCTTC. This gives the protein CASSANCGNYNEQFF.

The rearrangement joins TRBV2 to TRBJ1-2; a weak D match, TRBD1 (6 bases). This CDR3 is 18 amino acids long. Trimming took off 0 bases at V and 3 bases at J, with 20 bases between the two ends. Germline lookup yields CDR1 SNHLY and CDR2 FYNNEI. CDR3 coding DNA: TGTGCCAGCAGTGAAGCGCTTCACGGGGACACCTCACACTATGGCTACACCTTC. Translated, it gives CASSEALHGDTSHYGYTF.

The rearrangement joins TRBV6-6 to TRBJ2-5; D is ambiguous. This CDR3 has 13 residues. V lost 8 bases and J 2 bases, leaving 12 bases between the germline ends. Germline values: CDR1 MNHNY, CDR2 SVGAGI (reference sequence). This CDR3 reads CASWHSIQETQYF. In DNA, the CDR3 is TGTGCCAGCTGGCACAGCATACAAGAGACCCAGTACTTC.

The V call is TRBV11-2, the J call TRBJ2-3; 8 nucleotides align to TRBD1. Germline-derived CDR1 and CDR2 are SGHAT and FQNNGV. The CDR3 spans 14 residues. The V and J ends lost 4 bases and 3 bases, in that order; junction bases with no gene match: 3. The CDR3, as DNA: TGTGCCAGCAGCTACGACAGGGGTACAGATACGCAGTATTTT. Residues: CASSYDRGTDTQYF.

The V call is TRBV27, the J call TRBJ1-1; no clear D gene. Per the germline V gene, CDR1 is MNHEY and CDR2 is SMNVEV (reference sequence). The CDR3 sequence is 10 residues long. V gave up 5 bases and J gave up 7 bases, with 5 bases separating them. As DNA, the CDR3 is TGTGCCAGCAGTCCGGGTGAAGCTTTCTTT. As protein: CASSPGEAFF.

The chain couples TRBV2 to TRBJ1-1, with 10 bases identical to TRBD1. The CDR3 is made up of 14 amino acids. CDR1 and CDR2 (germline): SNHLY, FYNNEI. The V gene end was trimmed by 6 bases and the J gene end by 5 bases; junction bases not matched to a gene: 6. In DNA form, the CDR3 reads TGTGCCAGCAGCGCTGACAGGGGGCCAACTGAAGCTTTCTTT. This translates into CASSADRGPTEAFF.

V and J are TRBV25-1 and TRBJ1-2, with D possibly matching TRBD1 (6 bases). Germline-derived CDR1 and CDR2 are MGHDK and SYGVNS. This CDR3 is 13 amino acids long. V lost 4 bases, J lost 6 bases, and 12 bases lay in between. The CDR3 reads CASSVPGDNGYTF. The CDR3 coding sequence is TGTGCCAGCAGTGTCCCAGGGGACAATGGCTACACCTTC.

The chain combines TRBV18 with TRBJ1-3; no clear D gene. CDR3 length: 16 amino acids. Trimming shortened V by 2 bases and J by 0 bases, and 11 bases separated the two germline ends. Germline CDR1 reads KGHSH; CDR2 reads LQKENI. CDR3 DNA sequence: TGTGCCAGCTCACCAAGGGTCGGAGGCTCTGGAAACACCATATATTTT. The encoded protein is CASSPRVGGSGNTIYF. The complete variable domain, with remaining parts taken from reference TRBV18 and TRBJ1-3, reads NAGVMQNPRHLVRRRGQEARLRCSPMKGHSHVYWYRQLPEEGLKFMVYLQKENIIDESGMPKERFSAEFPKEGPSILRIQQVVRGDSAAYFCASSPRVGGSGNTIYFGEGSWLTVV.

This clone was observed a handful of times. The chain carries TRBV6-1 and TRBJ2-1, with TRBD1 matching over 8 bases. CDR3 length: 14 amino acids. J gave up 8 bases and V 7 bases, and 10 bases lay outside the gene matches. In germline, CDR1 is MNHNS, CDR2 SASEGT. CDR3: CASNPDRGGYEQFF. In nucleotides, the CDR3 is TGTGCCAGCAATCCTGACAGGGGAGGCTATGAGCAGTTCTTC.

Worth noting for this clone: The junction and the germline gene differ at one end; a read error may be behind it. This chain links TRBV13 with TRBJ2-1, with 7 bases that match TRBD2. Germline CDR1 and CDR2: PRHDT and FYEKMQ (reference sequence). The CDR3 contains 16 residues. The CDR3 DNA sequence: TGTGCCAGCAGATTTTTAGCGGGTGGATCCTACAATGGGCAGTTCTTC. Translated: CASRFLAGGSYNGQFF.

The V gene is TRBV5-6, the J gene TRBJ1-1; the match to TRBD1 covers 9 bases. V was clipped by 0 bases and J by 6 bases; unmatched bases: 3. The CDR3 spans 14 residues. CDR1 SGHDT and CDR2 YYEEEE come from the germline V gene. CDR3 nucleotides: TGTGCCAGCAGCTTGGGGGGACAGGGATCTGAAGCTTTCTTT. It translates to CASSLGGQGSEAFF.

This chain links TRBV12-5 with TRBJ2-3; TRBD2 aligns across 7 bases. V shed 0 bases and J 1 base; nucleotides not matched to a gene: 4. This CDR3 region has 16 residues. Germline V gene sequence: CDR1 LGHNT, CDR2 FRNRAP. CDR3 nucleotides: TGTGCTAGTGGTTTGGTAGGGCTAGCGGGCACAGATACGCAGTATTTT. Amino acid sequence: CASGLVGLAGTDTQYF.

This chain uses TRBV19 with TRBJ1-4, with TRBD1 matching over 8 bases. V lost 6 bases to trimming and J lost 7 bases; unmatched junction nucleotides: 10. The germline V gene encodes CDR1 LNHDA and CDR2 SQIVND (reference sequence). The CDR3 runs to 15 residues. CDR3 amino acids: CASSQDGTGIEKLFF. In nucleotides, the CDR3 is TGTGCCAGTAGCCAAGACGGGACAGGTATTGAAAAACTGTTTTTT.

The genes are TRBV9 and TRBJ1-1; 7 bases are shared with TRBD1. Trimming cost V 3 bases and J 5 bases; bases outside gene matches: 4. CDR1 is SGDLS and CDR2 is YYNGEE in the germline V gene. CDR3 length: 13 residues. CDR3 coding DNA: TGTGCCAGCAGCGAGAGGGGGCGAACTGAAGCTTTCTTT. It codes for CASSERGRTEAFF. Based on the CDR3 plus reference TRBV9 and TRBJ1-1, the full variable domain is DSGVTQTPKHLITATGQRVTLRCSPRSGDLSVYWYQQSLDQGLQFLIQYYNGEERAKGNILERFSAQQFPDLHSELNLSSLELGDSALYFCASSERGRTEAFFGQGTRLTVV.

The chain uses TRBV10-2 and TRBJ1-1, with unresolved D. This CDR3 comprises 11 residues. V was pared by 7 bases and J by 9 bases, with 12 bases between. Looked up from germline, CDR1 is WSHSY and CDR2 is SAAADI. CDR3 sequence reads: CASTDTSQAFF. The CDR3 nucleotides are TGCGCCAGCACAGACACTAGTCAAGCTTTCTTT.

The chain has TRBV19 and TRBJ1-2; possible D gene TRBD1, 5 bases. This CDR3 comprises 14 residues. Trimming shortened V by 1 base and J by 7 bases, and 13 bases separated the two germline ends. Germline V gene data show CDR1 as LNHDA and CDR2 as SQIVND (reference sequence). This CDR3 is CASSIGGLSRGYTF. For the CDR3, the DNA is TGTGCCAGTAGTATAGGGGGCCTTTCTCGTGGCTACACCTTC. Full variable domain (outside the CDR3, taken from reference TRBV19 and TRBJ1-2): DGGITQSPKYLFRKEGQNVTLSCEQNLNHDAMYWYRQDPGQGLRLIYYSQIVNDFQKGDIAEGYSVSREKKESFPLTVTSAQKNPTAFYLCASSIGGLSRGYTFGSGTRLTVV.

This clone was detected only a few times. This chain connects TRBV28 to TRBJ1-6; D call uncertain. Germline V gene sequence: CDR1 MDHEN, CDR2 SYDVKM. Trimming removed 7 bases from V and 6 bases from J, with 13 bases in between. CDR3 length: 14 amino acids. The CDR3 spells CASTWPPANSPLHF. The CDR3 nucleotides read TGTGCCAGCACCTGGCCCCCCGCTAATTCACCCCTCCACTTT. Together with reference TRBV28 and TRBJ1-6, the CDR3 gives the full variable domain: DVKVTQSSRYLVKRTGEKVFLECVQDMDHENMFWYRQDPGLGLRLIYFSYDVKMKEKGDIPEGYSVSREKKERFSLILESASTNQTSMYLCASTWPPANSPLHFGNGTRLTVT.

A few counts support this clone. The rearrangement joins TRBV7-6 to TRBJ1-1; D is undetermined. CDR1 is SGHVS and CDR2 is FNYEAQ in the germline V gene. CDR3 length: 15 residues. V was shortened by 1 base and J by 3 bases, with 12 bases between the two germline ends. This CDR3 reads CASSLDRVGYTEAFF. The CDR3 coding sequence is TGTGCCAGCAGCTTAGACCGGGTCGGGTACACTGAAGCTTTCTTT.